What follows are 30 T cell receptor beta chains derived from one specimen sequenced in a study of molecular identifiers for immune sequencing clone quantification. TCRdb passed the PCR reads through MiXCR, listing each CDR3 protein once. The sample includes about 510,000 distinct CDR3 sequences, about 20% of them seen just once. The sample consisted of naive CD8+ T cells from blood, with Jurkat cell RNA spiked in. This sample's subset: FACS-sorted CD8+CD4-CCR7+CD45RA+ naive T cells. The receptor source for this set is a human donor in good health. Some libraries in this study had Jurkat cell RNA spiked in.

This clonotype was counted ten times or more. V is TRBV19 and J is TRBJ2-2; no definite D call. V lost 3 bases, J lost 6 bases, and 11 bases lay in between. The CDR3 covers 14 residues. The germline gives CDR1 LNHDA, CDR2 SQIVND (reference sequence). The DNA for the CDR3 is TGTGCCAGTAGTATCCACGGGTCCTCCGGGGAGCTGTTTTTT. Its translation: CASSIHGSSGELFF.

Of note for this clonotype: Because the CDR3's place on the DNA is in doubt, the DNA is left out and the CDR3 is given as listed by TCRdb. The chain is built from TRBV13 and TRBJ2-5. Germline V CDR1 and CDR2: PRHDT, FYEKMQ (reference sequence). The CDR3 spans 13 residues, counting both ends. CDR3 sequence reads: CACSYRCQETQYF.

This clonotype was found a few times. Germline and junction disagree at one end, which may indicate a read error. The chain employs TRBV28 and TRBJ2-7; 9 bases are a match to TRBD2. There are 15 residues in the CDR3. Germline values: CDR1 MDHEN, CDR2 SYDVKM. The CDR3 DNA reads as TGTGCCAGCAGTTTAGGGCCCGGGGTTCTTGCGGGAGGGGACTTC. Protein: CASSLGPGVLAGGDF.

The gene calls are TRBV4-2 and TRBJ1-5; D perhaps matches TRBD1 (5 bases). The V end was cut by 0 bases, the J end by 1 base, with 10 bases between. Looked up from germline, CDR1 is LGHNA and CDR2 is YNFKEQ. The CDR3 is made up of 16 amino acids. The CDR3 DNA sequence: TGTGCCAGCAGCCAAGAATCCGGGACGAGCAATCAGCCCCAGCATTTT. It translates to CASSQESGTSNQPQHF.

This clonotype was seen at least ten times. The J gene is TRBJ2-3, the V gene TRBV24-1; 8 nucleotides agree with TRBD2. There are 17 residues in the CDR3. The germline gives CDR1 KGHDR, CDR2 SFDVKD. The V segment lost 4 bases and the J segment 4 bases; nucleotides outside the gene matches: 12. The CDR3 loop reads CATSDRTGTSVADTQYF. The DNA of the CDR3 is TGTGCCACCAGTGACCGAACCGGGACTAGTGTCGCAGATACGCAGTATTTT.

This clonotype was detected many times. Written as DNA, the CDR3 is TGTGCCAGCAGCTCAATTACACCGAACACTGAAGCTTTCTTT. It translates to CASSSITPNTEAFF. V gene TRBV13 combines with J gene TRBJ1-1; D gene ambiguous. This CDR3 region has 14 residues. The V gene lost 4 bases and the J gene lost 1 base, with 10 bases spanning the gap. Germline V lookup: CDR1 PRHDT, CDR2 FYEKMQ (reference sequence).

This chain uses TRBV7-9 with TRBJ2-1; D call uncertain. The CDR3 length is 13 residues. CDR1 and CDR2 (germline): SEHNR, FQNEAQ (reference sequence). Between the trimmed V and J ends, which lost 6 bases and 7 bases, there was a span of 13 bases. The CDR3 region has the DNA TGTGCCAGCAGAATAGCCGGCTGGAATGAGCAGTTCTTC. It specifies CASRIAGWNEQFF. Looking up the rest from reference TRBV7-9 and TRBJ2-1 gives the full variable domain: DTGVSQNPRHKITKRGQNVTFRCDPISEHNRLYWYRQTLGQGPEFLTYFQNEAQLEKSRLLSDRFSAERPKGSFSTLEIQRTEQGDSAMYLCASRIAGWNEQFFGPGTRLTVL.

Worth noting for this clonotype: A single base separates this from a much larger clone, so it may be a read error. This chain joins TRBV6-5 and TRBJ1-4, with TRBD1 as a possible D gene (6 bases). Trimming shortened V by 6 bases and J by 4 bases, and 18 bases separated the two germline ends. Germline assignment: CDR1 MNHEY and CDR2 SVGAGI. The CDR3 totals 16 residues. DNA of the CDR3: TGTGCCAGCAGCCCTTACTCGACAGGCCTTAATGAAAAACTGTTTTTT. This gives the protein CASSPYSTGLNEKLFF.

About this clonotype: This sequence may be a read error, since a much larger clone differs from it by one base. The chain links TRBV10-3 to TRBJ1-5; a weak D match, TRBD1 (6 bases). Trimming took 2 bases from V and 7 from J, leaving 12 bases between them. CDR1 and CDR2 (germline): ENHRY, SYGVKD. The CDR3 loop spans 14 amino acids. In nucleotides, the CDR3 is TGTGCCATCAGTGAGGCACAGGGAGACCAGCCCCAGCATTTT. Protein sequence: CAISEAQGDQPQHF.

Many counts were recorded for this clonotype. This chain connects TRBV24-1 to TRBJ2-1; D might be TRBD1 or TRBD2, each matching 5 bases. This CDR3 is built from 19 residues. The germline V gene encodes CDR1 KGHDR and CDR2 SFDVKD. The V and J ends lost 4 bases and 5 bases respectively, with 26 bases between them. CDR3 coding DNA: TGTGCCACCAGTGACGGGACCACAGGTATCGTCCGTCGGGACAATGAGCAGTTCTTC. This sequence encodes CATSDGTTGIVRRDNEQFF.

As for this clonotype: A much larger clone sits a single nucleotide away, making a read error possible. V and J are TRBV27 and TRBJ2-7; D is unresolved. The ends were cut back, 6 bases at V and 6 bases at J, with 15 bases in the middle. The CDR3 has 13 residues. Germline values: CDR1 MNHEY, CDR2 SMNVEV (reference sequence). CDR3 bases: TGTGCCAGCAGCCTCGGACGGTTCGGCGAGCAGTACTTC. The encoded protein is CASSLGRFGEQYF.

Worth noting for this clonotype: An end of the junction does not agree with germline; a read error may underlie this. V is TRBV12-3 or TRBV12-4 and J is TRBJ1-1; D may be TRBD1 (5 bases). The CDR3 runs to 14 residues. The CDR3 is CAGSAGTPGTEAFF. The CDR3 nucleotides are TGTGCCGGCAGTGCCGGGACCCCAGGAACTGAAGCTTTCTTT.

In its sample, this clonotype was seen many times. V is TRBV14 and J is TRBJ1-1, with D unresolved. Germline lookup yields CDR1 SGHDN and CDR2 FVKESK. V lost 0 bases to trimming and J lost 6 bases, with 8 bases between them. This CDR3 spans 13 amino acids. The CDR3, as DNA: TGTGCCAGCAGCCAAGATCAGTGGTCTGAAGCTTTCTTT. This sequence encodes CASSQDQWSEAFF.

This clonotype showed up just a few times. The V call is TRBV13, the J call TRBJ1-4; 11 positions match TRBD1. Trimming removed 3 bases from V and 7 bases from J; junction bases left unmatched: 4. Germline CDR1 and CDR2: PRHDT and FYEKMQ (reference sequence). The CDR3 loop spans 15 amino acids. The CDR3 DNA is TGTGCCAGCAGCTTTAGGGGGACAGGGGGTGAAAAACTGTTTTTT. This sequence encodes CASSFRGTGGEKLFF.

As concerns this clonotype: A much larger clone differs from this one at a single base, so this may be a read error. This chain links TRBV13 with TRBJ1-3; TRBD1 matches 7 bases. Germline values: CDR1 PRHDT, CDR2 FYEKMQ (reference sequence). The CDR3 extends over 16 amino acids. The CDR3 sequence: CASSPTGEGSGNTTYF. DNA of the CDR3: TGTGCCAGCAGCCCAACAGGGGAAGGATCTGGAAACACCACATATTTT.

This clonotype was counted many times. The J gene is TRBJ2-7, the V gene TRBV5-6; TRBD1 agrees at 7 bases. The CDR3 loop spans 14 amino acids. Unmatched junction bases numbered 11, after V lost 5 bases and J lost 6 bases. CDR1 is SGHDT, CDR2 YYEEEE, per germline. As DNA, the CDR3 is TGTGCCAGCAGATTCGCCGAGACAGGGATCGAGCAGTACTTC. Protein product: CASRFAETGIEQYF.

In regard to this clonotype: A read error may account for a junction end that differs from germline. The chain links TRBV15 to TRBJ2-3; 8 bases line up with TRBD2. The CDR3 consists of 18 residues. CDR1 and CDR2 (germline): LNHNV, YYDKDF (reference sequence). As DNA, the CDR3 is TGTGCCACCAGCAAAGATCAGTACACGGGAGGGCCAGGGGATACGCAATATTTT. This sequence encodes CATSKDQYTGGPGDTQYF.

The V call is TRBV4-3, the J call TRBJ1-4, with D perhaps matching TRBD1 (5 bases). The length of the CDR3 is 14 residues. CDR1 and CDR2 from the germline V gene are LGHNA and YSLEER. V lost 5 bases and J lost 6, with 13 bases in between. The DNA for the CDR3 is TGCGCCAGCAGCTCCGGGACCTATGATGAAAAACTGTTTTTT. Its translation is CASSSGTYDEKLFF.

This clonotype was detected many times. For the CDR3, the DNA is TGTGCCAGCAGTTACGAGGGGAGCACAGATACGCAGTATTTT. Amino acids: CASSYEGSTDTQYF. The J gene is TRBJ2-3, the V gene TRBV6-5; D might be TRBD1 or TRBD2, each matching 5 bases. Germline V gene sequence: CDR1 MNHEY, CDR2 SVGAGI. The CDR3 runs to 14 residues. V lost 2 bases and J 0 bases, leaving 6 bases between the germline ends.

There are many counts of this clonotype. The V call is TRBV6-2 or TRBV6-3, the J call TRBJ1-5; D might be TRBD1 (5 bases). The CDR3 spans 17 residues. V was clipped by 2 bases and J by 0 bases, with 14 bases between them. Germline V gene data show CDR1 as MNHEY and CDR2 as SVGEGT. The CDR3 sequence is CASSYPGAGDSNQPQHF. The CDR3, as DNA: TGTGCCAGCAGTTACCCCGGGGCAGGCGATAGCAATCAGCCCCAGCATTTT.

The gene calls are TRBV7-2 and TRBJ1-2, with D unresolved. This CDR3 contains 13 residues. Per germline, CDR1 SGHTA and CDR2 FQGNSA. The ends were cut back, 3 bases at V and 3 bases at J, with 8 bases in the middle. CDR3 amino acids: CASSFLSDYGYTF. CDR3 sequence (DNA): TGTGCCAGCAGCTTCCTATCCGACTATGGCTACACCTTC.

In this sample, this clonotype turned up a few times. The chain links TRBV19 to TRBJ2-2, with D possibly TRBD1 on 6 matching bases. The V gene's germline CDR1 is LNHDA and CDR2 SQIVND (reference sequence). The CDR3 contains 15 residues. The V end lost 3 bases, the J end lost 3 bases, and 11 bases lay between the germline ends. CDR3 loop: CASSMSSGDTGELFF. The CDR3 DNA reads TGTGCCAGTAGTATGTCGTCAGGGGACACCGGGGAGCTGTTTTTT.

As concerns this clonotype: Since a much larger clone is just one base distant, this may be a read error. The V gene is TRBV27, the J gene TRBJ1-1; TRBD1 might be the D (6 bases). CDR3 size: 16 residues. V was cut by 2 bases and J by 2 bases, with 15 bases left in between. The germline CDR1 and CDR2 sequences are MNHEY and SMNVEV (reference sequence). The CDR3 sequence: CASSLINRDQNTEAFF. CDR3 DNA: TGTGCCAGCAGTTTAATTAACAGGGACCAAAACACTGAAGCTTTCTTT.

The sample holds many counts of this clonotype. This rearrangement joins TRBV19 to TRBJ2-7; TRBD1 agrees at 8 bases. J lost 1 base, V lost 1 base, and 3 bases had no gene match. The CDR3 length is 15 residues. Germline CDR1 LNHDA, CDR2 SQIVND (reference sequence). As DNA, the CDR3 is TGTGCCAGTAGTATAGCGACAGGGGAGTCCTACGAGCAGTACTTC. Residues: CASSIATGESYEQYF. Complete variable domain (other parts from reference TRBV19 and TRBJ2-7): DGGITQSPKYLFRKEGQNVTLSCEQNLNHDAMYWYRQDPGQGLRLIYYSQIVNDFQKGDIAEGYSVSREKKESFPLTVTSAQKNPTAFYLCASSIATGESYEQYFGPGTRLTVT.

A remark on this clonotype: This may be a read error: a much more frequent sequence differs by one nucleotide. V gene TRBV7-3 combines with J gene TRBJ2-4; weak D call: TRBD2 (6 bases). CDR1 SGHTA and CDR2 FQGTGA come from the germline V gene. There are 16 residues in the CDR3. The CDR3 is CVSSLVEGQAKNIQYF. The CDR3 region has the DNA TGTGTCAGCAGCTTAGTGGAGGGGCAAGCCAAAAACATTCAGTACTTC.

The sample holds a few counts of this clonotype. J is TRBJ2-2 and V is TRBV3-1; 8 nucleotides match TRBD2. The CDR3 spans 16 residues. Germline CDR1 and CDR2: LGHDT and YNNKEL (reference sequence). V trimming: 5 bases; J trimming: 6 bases; junction bases outside the gene matches: 11. The CDR3 loop reads CASSASGGSLPGELFF. CDR3 bases: TGTGCCAGCAGCGCAAGCGGGGGCTCTCTACCCGGGGAGCTGTTTTTT.

This clonotype was counted many times. This sequence joins TRBV19 and TRBJ2-7; D gene unclear. V was trimmed by 5 bases and J by 1 base, leaving 12 bases between them. Germline V gene sequence: CDR1 LNHDA, CDR2 SQIVND (reference sequence). This CDR3 region has 14 residues. CDR3 protein: CASSPRLDSYEQYF. The CDR3, as DNA: TGTGCCAGTAGTCCCCGTCTGGATTCCTACGAGCAGTACTTC.

Ten or more counts support this clonotype. The chain has TRBV4-3 and TRBJ2-3; 7 nucleotides match TRBD2. With 0 bases clipped from V and 1 base from J, the junction kept 10 bases outside the gene matches. Per the germline V gene, CDR1 is LGHNA and CDR2 is YSLEER. The length of the CDR3 is 18 residues. The CDR3 loop is CASSQEWFAGDRTDTQYF. The CDR3 coding sequence is TGCGCCAGCAGCCAAGAGTGGTTTGCGGGAGATCGCACAGATACGCAGTATTTT.

This clonotype was detected only a few times. The chain is built from TRBV5-6 and TRBJ2-7, with 14 bases matching TRBD2. Germline assignment: CDR1 SGHDT and CDR2 YYEEEE. CDR3 length equals 17 residues. Losses at the gene ends were 2 bases for V and 1 base for J; bases not matched to a gene: 5. CDR3 loop: CASSFGTSGSVSYEQYF. Written as DNA, the CDR3 is TGTGCCAGCAGCTTCGGGACTAGCGGGAGTGTGTCCTACGAGCAGTACTTC. Full variable domain (outside the CDR3, taken from reference TRBV5-6 and TRBJ2-7): DAGVTQSPTHLIKTRGQQVTLRCSPKSGHDTVSWYQQALGQGPQFIFQYYEEEERQRGNFPDRFSGHQFPNYSSELNVNALLLGDSALYLCASSFGTSGSVSYEQYFGPGTRLTVT.

This clonotype was seen ten or more times. The rearrangement uses TRBV28 and TRBJ2-7, with 7 bases aligning to TRBD2. CDR1 and CDR2 from the germline V gene are MDHEN and SYDVKM. V dropped 5 bases and J dropped 6; count of bases not matched to a gene: 10. The CDR3 totals 14 residues. The CDR3 here is CASSPRVGEGEQYF. The DNA for the CDR3 is TGTGCCAGCAGTCCCCGAGTCGGGGAGGGCGAGCAGTACTTC. The complete variable domain, with remaining parts taken from reference TRBV28 and TRBJ2-7, reads DVKVTQSSRYLVKRTGEKVFLECVQDMDHENMFWYRQDPGLGLRLIYFSYDVKMKEKGDIPEGYSVSREKKERFSLILESASTNQTSMYLCASSPRVGEGEQYFGPGTRLTVT.